The 22 T cell receptor beta chains listed next were all sequenced from one sample in a study of response to subunit inactivated influenza vaccine. TCRdb reanalysed the RT-PCR reads using MiXCR and keeps one entry per CDR3 protein. Of hundreds of thousands of distinct CDR3 sequences listed, roughly 14% were seen once; the top ten hold 11%. This sample comprised PBMCs from blood, obtained about 12 days after vaccination. These receptor sequences come from a middle-aged man who received an inactivated influenza vaccine.

The sample holds a few counts of this clonotype. V usage is TRBV12-3 or TRBV12-4 and J usage is TRBJ1-3; TRBD1 aligns across 10 bases. This CDR3 is 17 amino acids long. V shed 5 bases, J shed 2 bases, and the junction held 9 bases outside the gene matches. CDR3 DNA sequence: TGTGCCAGCAGTCCCCCAACCGGGACAGGGGCTGGAAACACCATATATTTT. Residues: CASSPPTGTGAGNTIYF.

This clonotype was seen a few times. The chain has TRBV10-1 and TRBJ1-2; D uncertain. Trimming took off 5 bases at V and 8 bases at J, with 15 bases between the two ends. The CDR3 has 13 amino acids. From germline, CDR1 is WNHNN and CDR2 SYGVQD (reference sequence). The CDR3 region is CASSRLLGPGYTF. Written as DNA, the CDR3 is TGCGCCAGCAGTCGACTCCTCGGACCGGGCTACACCTTC.

The chain combines TRBV20-1 with TRBJ2-4; TRBD2 might be the D (7 bases). The CDR3 runs to 16 residues. Germline V gives CDR1 DFQATT, CDR2 SNEGSKA (reference sequence). The V end lost 7 bases, the J end lost 0 bases, and 19 bases lay between the germline ends. CDR3 bases: TGCAGTGGGGGGGGCAGGGGAATCCTAGCCAAAAACATTCAGTACTTC. This codes for CSGGGRGILAKNIQYF.

The CDR3 is CATSDLAGRRSGELFF. The DNA of the CDR3 is TGTGCCACCAGTGATTTGGCGGGGAGGCGATCCGGGGAGCTGTTTTTT. The chain joins TRBV24-1 to TRBJ2-2, with TRBD2 as a possible D gene (6 bases). CDR1 is KGHDR, CDR2 SFDVKD, per germline. The CDR3 totals 16 residues. Trimming stripped 0 bases from V and 6 bases from J, with 13 bases between.

As DNA, the CDR3 is TGTGCCAGCAGCTTAGCCAGGAACCCCCAAGAGACCCAGTACTTC. It is translated as CASSLARNPQETQYF. The chain combines TRBV11-1 with TRBJ2-5; D is uncertain. The CDR3 is made up of 15 amino acids. In germline, CDR1 is SGHAT, CDR2 FQDESV (reference sequence). The V end lost 0 bases, the J end lost 1 base, and 9 bases lay between the germline ends.

The J gene is TRBJ1-1, the V gene TRBV12-3 or TRBV12-4; D is undetermined. V was cut by 2 bases and J by 3 bases, with 10 bases left in between. The CDR3 is made up of 14 amino acids. CDR3 DNA: TGTGCCAGCAGTTTATTCCGTCGTGACACTGAAGCTTTCTTT. Its protein is CASSLFRRDTEAFF.

This chain links TRBV20-1 with TRBJ2-3, with 12 nucleotides matching TRBD2. Trimming at V came to 0 bases and at J to 5 bases, leaving 9 bases not matched to a gene. CDR1 DFQATT and CDR2 SNEGSKA come from the germline V gene (reference sequence). This CDR3 has 17 amino acids. The CDR3 DNA reads TGCAGTGCTAGAGATCCGGCTAGCGGGGGGGCCCTAGATACGCAGTATTTT. This translates into CSARDPASGGALDTQYF.

The chain has TRBV20-1 and TRBJ2-2; 8 bases fit TRBD1. Germline V CDR1 and CDR2: DFQATT, SNEGSKA (reference sequence). This CDR3 is 15 amino acids long. Trimming cost V 1 base and J 0 bases; bases outside gene matches: 1. CDR3 residues: CSARGTGSNTGELFF. The CDR3 bases are TGCAGTGCTAGAGGGACAGGGTCGAACACCGGGGAGCTGTTTTTT.

This clonotype occurred many times. The chain joins TRBV7-8 to TRBJ2-3; TRBD1 is a possible D gene (6 bases). The V gene lost 3 bases and the J gene lost 2 bases, with 15 bases spanning the gap. The CDR3 length is 16 residues. Germline CDR1 and CDR2: SGHVS and FQNEAQ. The CDR3 DNA is TGTGCCAGCAGCTTCGGCCAGGGGTTTGCCACAGATACGCAGTATTTT. Translating it yields CASSFGQGFATDTQYF.

The CDR3 bases are TGTGCCAGCAGTTTTGGAGGGACACAGACCCAGTACTTC. Protein: CASSFGGTQTQYF. The gene calls are TRBV28 and TRBJ2-5; D may correspond to TRBD1 or TRBD2 (6 bases each). The germline gives CDR1 MDHEN, CDR2 SYDVKM. The ends were cut back, 3 bases at V and 6 bases at J, with 11 bases in the middle. CDR3 length: 13 amino acids. The full variable domain, its missing parts supplied by reference TRBV28 and TRBJ2-5, is DVKVTQSSRYLVKRTGEKVFLECVQDMDHENMFWYRQDPGLGLRLIYFSYDVKMKEKGDIPEGYSVSREKKERFSLILESASTNQTSMYLCASSFGGTQTQYFGPGTRLLVL.

The CDR3 sequence: CASGMTGDEQYF. CDR3 nucleotide sequence: TGCGCCAGCGGTATGACGGGGGACGAGCAGTACTTC. J is TRBJ2-7 and V is TRBV5-1, with a weak D call TRBD2 (6 bases). CDR3 length equals 12 residues. V lost 7 bases and J 5 bases, leaving 13 bases between the germline ends. Germline V gene sequence: CDR1 SGHRS, CDR2 YFSETQ.

This sequence joins TRBV12-3 or TRBV12-4 and TRBJ2-5; 11 bases fit TRBD1. J gave up 4 bases and V 0 bases, and 4 bases lay outside the gene matches. The CDR3 has 16 residues. The CDR3 nucleotides read TGTGCCAGCAGTTTAGCGCCGGGACAGGGGGGAGAGACCCAGTACTTC. This sequence encodes CASSLAPGQGGETQYF.

This clonotype was counted only a few times. V gene TRBV5-1 combines with J gene TRBJ1-2, with unresolved D. Trimming shortened V by 1 base and J by 0 bases, and 10 bases separated the two germline ends. The germline V gene has CDR1 SGHRS and CDR2 YFSETQ. The CDR3 has 15 amino acids. The DNA for the CDR3 is TGCGCCAGCAGCTTGATGGCAGCCGCTAACTATGGCTACACCTTC. It specifies CASSLMAAANYGYTF.

This chain links TRBV6-1 with TRBJ1-1; no reliable D call. This CDR3 has 15 residues. V was cut by 7 bases and J by 0 bases, with 15 bases left in between. In germline, CDR1 is MNHNS, CDR2 SASEGT. CDR3 amino acids: CASTTLAAMNTEAFF. CDR3 DNA sequence: TGTGCCAGCACCACCCTGGCGGCAATGAACACTGAAGCTTTCTTT.

This clonotype was seen more than once but under ten times. The chain recombines TRBV12-3 or TRBV12-4 with TRBJ2-2; 9 bases are shared with TRBD2. CDR3 length: 15 amino acids. The trim removed 6 bases at V and 4 bases at J, leaving 6 bases unmatched. CDR3: CASSLTSGPTGELFF. DNA of the CDR3: TGTGCCAGCAGCTTGACTAGCGGACCCACCGGGGAGCTGTTTTTT.

This clonotype was detected only a few times. V is TRBV29-1 and J is TRBJ2-7; D is undetermined. The germline V and J ends were trimmed by 6 bases and 2 bases, with 20 bases remaining between them. The CDR3 extends over 15 amino acids. The germline V gene encodes CDR1 SQVTM and CDR2 ANQGSEA. CDR3 amino acids: CSVRSSTRATYEQYF. CDR3 coding DNA: TGCAGCGTCCGCTCAAGCACCCGGGCCACCTACGAGCAGTACTTC.

This clonotype was recorded at least ten times. This chain connects TRBV20-1 to TRBJ2-1; no definite D call. CDR1 is DFQATT, CDR2 SNEGSKA, per germline (reference sequence). The CDR3 contains 12 residues. V lost 3 bases to trimming and J lost 7 bases, with 10 bases between them. In DNA, the CDR3 is TGCAGTGCTAGCCCCCGTAGTAATGAGCAGTTCTTC. Translating gives CSASPRSNEQFF.

V is TRBV4-3 and J is TRBJ2-7; D remains ambiguous. Germline CDR1 LGHNA, CDR2 YSLEER. CDR3 size: 13 residues. V shed 1 base and J shed 2 bases, with 6 bases lying between them. The CDR3 region has the DNA TGCGCCAGCAGCCAAGCTGGGGCCTACGAGCAGTACTTC. It is translated as CASSQAGAYEQYF.

V is TRBV28 and J is TRBJ2-7; TRBD2 agrees at 14 bases. This CDR3 has 15 residues. Germline CDR1 is MDHEN and CDR2 is SYDVKM. The V and J ends lost 7 bases and 4 bases, in that order; junction bases with no gene match: 6. CDR3 region: CASTQGLAGVYEQYF. CDR3 bases: TGTGCCAGCACCCAGGGACTAGCGGGGGTGTACGAGCAGTACTTC.

This clonotype was seen more than once but under ten times. The V gene is TRBV30, the J gene TRBJ2-6; D ambiguous. Trimming took 4 bases from V and 0 from J, leaving 4 bases between them. The CDR3 runs 13 residues. Germline CDR1 GTSNPN, CDR2 SVGIG (reference sequence). The CDR3 loop is CAWTLSGANVLTF. The CDR3 coding sequence is TGTGCCTGGACCCTCTCTGGGGCCAACGTCCTGACTTTC.

The J gene is TRBJ2-1, the V gene TRBV24-1; tentatively, D is TRBD1 (6 bases). V was cut by 5 bases and J by 5 bases, with 18 bases left in between. The CDR3 covers 16 residues. Germline V gene data show CDR1 as KGHDR and CDR2 as SFDVKD. In DNA form, the CDR3 reads TGTGCCACCAGTGGCGAAACAGGGACGGGTAACAATGAGCAGTTCTTC. This gives the protein CATSGETGTGNNEQFF.

The chain recombines TRBV29-1 with TRBJ2-2; D uncertain. Trimming took off 2 bases at V and 3 bases at J, with 19 bases between the two ends. Germline CDR1 is SQVTM and CDR2 is ANQGSEA. The CDR3 totals 17 residues. For the CDR3, the DNA is TGCAGCGTTGAAATCCCCACCCGCGGTGCAGACACCGGGGAGCTGTTTTTT. Protein product: CSVEIPTRGADTGELFF.